A single T cell receptor beta chain is shown here with its context. Its specificity is not known. These data come from a study of blood T cells in healthy people across ages. Looking at the study overall: About one barcoded beta molecule was captured per two T cells (by template switching).

Findings and caveats of the study: In older individuals, TCR beta diversity per million T cells was lower, falling roughly linearly with age.

Trimming cost V 4 bases and J 7 bases, with 16 bases left between them. The CDR3 sequence is 15 residues long. The germline V gene has CDR1 LGHNA and CDR2 YSLEER. The authors ran a second PCR of about 7 to 11 cycles using a sample-barcoded 5' primer and a J-beta primer mix. A template-switch adaptor that had 12 random nucleotides put a tag on each cDNA molecule. TCRdb re-called the 5' RACE reads through MiXCR, storing one row per CDR3 protein. Among some 640,000 distinct CDR3 sequences listed, approximately 49% were seen once. The genes are TRBV4-3 and TRBJ1-4; no reliable D call. The sequenced sample consisted of blood. This TCR was recovered from an older woman in good health. CDR3 residues: CASSRGRDEGEKLFF. Written as DNA, the CDR3 is TGCGCCAGCAGCCGCGGACGGGATGAGGGTGAAAAACTGTTTTTT.